Listed here are 27 T cell receptor beta chains from one sample, sequenced in a study of blood T cells in healthy people across ages. Using a J-beta primer mix together with a sample-barcoded 5' primer, a second PCR was run for roughly 7 to 11 cycles. TCRdb independently ran MiXCR on the 5' RACE reads; one entry per CDR3 protein. The sample yields around 940,000 distinct CDR3 sequences, 51% seen once. Specimen: blood. Receptors originate from a woman in her fifties or sixties in good health.

The chain has TRBV20-1 and TRBJ2-5; 15 positions agree with TRBD2. Germline loops: CDR1 DFQATT, CDR2 SNEGSKA (reference sequence). CDR3 length equals 15 residues. V gave up 6 bases and J gave up 5 bases; unmatched junction bases: 7. The CDR3 sequence: CSARTSGRVKETQYF. Here the CDR3 DNA reads TGCAGTGCCCGGACTAGCGGGAGGGTTAAGGAGACCCAGTACTTC.

The V and J genes are TRBV25-1 and TRBJ2-3, with TRBD2 matching over 11 bases. The V gene end was trimmed by 4 bases and the J gene end by 1 base; junction bases not matched to a gene: 10. CDR1 is MGHDK and CDR2 is SYGVNS in the germline V gene. The CDR3 length is 18 residues. CDR3 DNA sequence: TGTGCCAGCAGTGTCCTACGCGGGACTAGCGGTCGCACAGATACGCAGTATTTT. Amino acids: CASSVLRGTSGRTDTQYF.

This clonotype was observed a handful of times. The J gene is TRBJ2-1, the V gene TRBV5-1; 9 bases map to TRBD1. The germline V gene has CDR1 SGHRS and CDR2 YFSETQ. The CDR3 totals 18 residues. The J segment lost 7 bases and the V segment lost 0 bases, leaving 14 bases of the junction unmatched. Written as DNA, the CDR3 is TGCGCCAGCAGCTTGGGAGGGGTACGCGGGACAGGGCAAAATGAGCAGTTCTTC. As protein: CASSLGGVRGTGQNEQFF.

This rearrangement joins TRBV3-1 to TRBJ2-1; D is possibly TRBD2 (6 bases). V dropped 1 base and J dropped 4 bases, with 11 bases sitting between them. The CDR3 is 15 residues long. The germline gives CDR1 LGHDT, CDR2 YNNKEL (reference sequence). As DNA, the CDR3 is TGTGCCAGCAGCCAAGGTAGCGGAGGGTACAATGAGCAGTTCTTC. Residues: CASSQGSGGYNEQFF.

The chain carries TRBV3-1 and TRBJ1-2; D is undetermined. The germline V gene encodes CDR1 LGHDT and CDR2 YNNKEL (reference sequence). With 0 bases removed from V and 4 bases from J, the gap between germline ends came to 15 bases. This CDR3 region has 16 residues. The CDR3 coding sequence is TGTGCCAGCAGCCAAGATGTATTTTCGCTGGGCTATGGCTACACCTTC. Amino acid sequence: CASSQDVFSLGYGYTF.

The chain uses TRBV27 and TRBJ2-5; 9 bases are a match to TRBD2. With V trimmed by 6 bases and J by 11 bases, 19 bases remained unmatched. This CDR3 comprises 16 residues. The V gene's germline CDR1 is MNHEY and CDR2 SMNVEV (reference sequence). The chain's CDR3 is CASSRVGGRAGNEQYF. CDR3 nucleotides: TGTGCCAGCAGCCGGGTCGGCGGGAGGGCGGGCAATGAGCAGTACTTC.

This clonotype was recorded only once. The chain couples TRBV6-2 or TRBV6-3 to TRBJ2-7; 9 bases line up with TRBD2. In germline, CDR1 is MNHEY, CDR2 SVGEGT. This CDR3 has 13 residues. V lost 5 bases and J lost 9; bases outside the gene matches: 8. The CDR3 protein is CASSRLAEGGQYF. The DNA for the CDR3 is TGTGCCAGCAGTCGACTAGCGGAGGGGGGGCAGTACTTC.

The V gene is TRBV20-1, the J gene TRBJ2-4; 7 positions agree with TRBD2. The end of the DNA is better explained by TRBJ2-7, so the J call may be wrong. The CDR3 is made up of 16 amino acids. From germline, CDR1 is DFQATT and CDR2 SNEGSKA (reference sequence). The CDR3, as DNA: TGCAGTGCTAGAGATCTCGTGCGGGAGAGGTCCTACGAGCAGTACTTC. Translating gives CSARDLVRERSYEQYF.

This clonotype has just a few counts. The chain is built from TRBV6-5 and TRBJ2-3; D is perhaps TRBD1 or TRBD2 (6 bases each). In germline, CDR1 is MNHEY, CDR2 SVGAGI. The V and J ends lost 5 bases and 8 bases respectively, with 20 bases between them. The CDR3 sequence is 15 residues long. CDR3 sequence: CASSLASGAQGTQYF. The CDR3 DNA reads TGTGCCAGCAGTCTTGCCTCGGGGGCTCAGGGTACGCAGTATTTT.

The chain carries TRBV6-5 and TRBJ2-1; 7 bases agree with TRBD2. The junction had 19 bases not matched to a gene; V was cut back by 8 bases and J by 12 bases. This CDR3 region has 15 residues. Germline V lookup: CDR1 MNHEY, CDR2 SVGAGI. CDR3 nucleotides: TGTGCCAGCCGTCGTGGACGGGAGGCCCCAGATACGCAGTTCTTC. Translated: CASRRGREAPDTQFF.

This chain connects TRBV20-1 to TRBJ2-5; the D is unclear. The CDR3 covers 15 residues. Trimming stripped 4 bases from V and 3 bases from J, with 18 bases between. Germline V gene data show CDR1 as DFQATT and CDR2 as SNEGSKA (reference sequence). For the CDR3, the DNA is TGCAGTGCTAAGTCTCACGGGCAGGAAAAAGAGACCCAGTACTTC. Translating it yields CSAKSHGQEKETQYF.

This clonotype was observed a few times. V gene TRBV15 combines with J gene TRBJ2-7; TRBD1 matches at 9 bases. CDR1 and CDR2 from the germline V gene are LNHNV and YYDKDF (reference sequence). V lost 2 bases and J lost 3; bases outside the gene matches: 8. The CDR3 covers 16 residues. CDR3 in amino acids: CATSRRYDRGFYEQYF. CDR3 in DNA: TGTGCCACCAGCAGACGATATGACAGGGGGTTCTACGAGCAGTACTTC.

V is TRBV28 and J is TRBJ1-5; TRBD1 is a possible D gene (6 bases). Between the trimmed V and J ends, which lost 2 bases and 4 bases, there was a span of 12 bases. The CDR3 sequence is 15 residues long. The germline V gene encodes CDR1 MDHEN and CDR2 SYDVKM. The CDR3 spells CASSLRGTQNQPQHF. The CDR3 DNA reads TGTGCCAGCAGTTTAAGGGGGACCCAAAATCAGCCCCAGCATTTT.

This clonotype was recorded a few times. As DNA, the CDR3 is TGTGCCAGCAGTTGGACGGGGAGGATAGAGACCCAGTACTTC. Protein sequence: CASSWTGRIETQYF. The rearrangement joins TRBV12-3 or TRBV12-4 to TRBJ2-5; TRBD2 might be the D (6 bases). The CDR3 length is 14 residues. V shed 4 bases and J shed 4 bases, with 13 bases lying between them.

This chain joins TRBV10-3 and TRBJ2-3; possibly TRBD1 for D (5 bases). V lost 7 bases, J lost 4 bases, and 21 bases lay in between. CDR1 and CDR2 from the germline V gene are ENHRY and SYGVKD. The CDR3 loop spans 16 amino acids. CDR3 nucleotides: TGTGCCATCACGGAAGGTCAAGGGGTTGGCTCAGATACGCAGTATTTT. Protein product: CAITEGQGVGSDTQYF.

The V call is TRBV28, the J call TRBJ2-2; D remains unclear. CDR3 size: 12 residues. Germline assignment: CDR1 MDHEN and CDR2 SYDVKM. Trimming removed 8 bases from V and 3 bases from J, with 7 bases in between. CDR3 in DNA: TGTGCCAGCGAAGGAGACACCGGGGAGCTGTTTTTT. Protein product: CASEGDTGELFF.

With regard to this clonotype: A much larger clone differs from this one at a single base, so this may be a read error. The V call is TRBV29-1, the J call TRBJ2-5; tentative D call: TRBD2 (5 bases). The CDR3 is made up of 11 amino acids. V was clipped by 6 bases and J by 11 bases, with 16 bases between them. The germline gives CDR1 SQVTM, CDR2 ANQGSEA. The CDR3, as DNA: TGCAGCGTCGGCGAAGCGGATGAGCAGTACTTC. Its translation: CSVGEADEQYF.

The chain joins TRBV12-3 or TRBV12-4 to TRBJ2-7; either TRBD1 or TRBD2 may supply D (6 bases each). The CDR3 is 15 amino acids. The V gene lost 6 bases and the J gene lost 4 bases, with 19 bases spanning the gap. CDR3: CASSELGGPRYEQYF. In DNA form, the CDR3 reads TGTGCCAGCAGCGAATTGGGGGGCCCCCGGTACGAGCAGTACTTC.

This sequence joins TRBV7-2 and TRBJ2-5; D not resolved. Germline V gene lookup returns CDR1 SGHTA and CDR2 FQGNSA. V was shortened by 5 bases and J by 4 bases, with 14 bases between the two germline ends. The CDR3 runs 14 residues. CDR3 amino acids: CTSSRAPERETQYF. The DNA for the CDR3 is TGTACCAGCAGCCGCGCTCCTGAAAGAGAGACCCAGTACTTC.

This clonotype was recorded many times. DNA for the CDR3: TGCAGTGCTAGAGATATGCGGGGATCCTCCTACGAGCAGTACTTC. Translating gives CSARDMRGSSYEQYF. This rearrangement joins TRBV20-1 to TRBJ2-7; weak D call: TRBD2 (6 bases). Germline CDR1 is DFQATT and CDR2 is SNEGSKA (reference sequence). The germline V and J ends were trimmed by 0 bases and 0 bases, with 12 bases remaining between them. The CDR3 covers 15 residues.

The gene calls are TRBV5-1 and TRBJ2-7; D gene ambiguous. CDR1 is SGHRS and CDR2 is YFSETQ in the germline V gene. The CDR3 runs 16 residues. V lost 1 base and J lost 0, with 14 bases in between. CDR3 residues: CASSLILGSSSYEQYF. Written as DNA, the CDR3 is TGCGCCAGCAGCTTGATTTTAGGGTCTAGCTCCTACGAGCAGTACTTC.

The chain has TRBV7-9 and TRBJ1-5; possible D gene TRBD1, 5 bases. Germline values: CDR1 SEHNR, CDR2 FQNEAQ (reference sequence). This CDR3 spans 13 amino acids. Trimming pared 5 bases from V and 7 bases from J, leaving 12 bases between. This chain's CDR3 is CASSPDQGQPQHF. The CDR3 nucleotides read TGTGCCAGCAGCCCCGACCAGGGACAGCCCCAGCATTTT.

V is TRBV5-1 and J is TRBJ2-7; the match to TRBD1 covers 8 bases. CDR3 length equals 17 residues. Germline CDR1 reads SGHRS; CDR2 reads YFSETQ. Trimming removed 4 bases from V and 0 bases from J; junction bases left unmatched: 12. This CDR3 reads CASSPGFRGLSSYEQYF. CDR3 DNA sequence: TGCGCCAGCAGCCCTGGTTTCAGGGGGCTATCCTCCTACGAGCAGTACTTC.

The rearrangement links TRBV15 to TRBJ1-1; D not certain. The V gene lost 0 bases and the J gene lost 4 bases, with 12 bases spanning the gap. The CDR3 has 15 amino acids. Germline assignment: CDR1 LNHNV and CDR2 YYDKDF (reference sequence). CDR3 coding DNA: TGTGCCACCAGCAGAGAGGGCCGCCTTAGCACTGAAGCTTTCTTT. This gives the protein CATSREGRLSTEAFF.

This chain connects TRBV28 to TRBJ1-4; D unclear. The ends were cut back, 8 bases at V and 8 bases at J, with 15 bases in the middle. Germline loops: CDR1 MDHEN, CDR2 SYDVKM. The CDR3 totals 13 residues. The CDR3 DNA sequence: TGTGCCAGCCGACGGGCACTTCGGGAAAAACTGTTTTTT. Encoded protein: CASRRALREKLFF.

This clonotype showed up just a few times. J is TRBJ2-7 and V is TRBV27, with TRBD1 matching 8 bases. CDR3 length equals 13 residues. The germline V gene has CDR1 MNHEY and CDR2 SMNVEV (reference sequence). Losses at the gene ends were 2 bases for V and 5 bases for J; bases not matched to a gene: 2. CDR3 in DNA: TGTGCCAGCAGTTTAGGACAGGGCCACGAGCAGTACTTC. It translates to CASSLGQGHEQYF.

The chain couples TRBV20-1 to TRBJ2-5, with 13 bases identical to TRBD2. Germline CDR1 DFQATT, CDR2 SNEGSKA (reference sequence). The CDR3 spans 15 residues. J was trimmed by 3 bases and V by 0 bases; bases with no gene match: 1. Here the CDR3 DNA reads TGCAGTGCTAGAGAGGGACTAGCGGGAAAAGAGACCCAGTACTTC. Amino acids: CSAREGLAGKETQYF.